These 20 T cell receptor beta chains came from one sample sequenced in a study of T cells after yellow fever vaccination. Via MiXCR, TCRdb re-called the 5' RACE reads, giving one row per CDR3 protein. The sample contains about 350,000 distinct CDR3 sequences, approximately 8% of which appear only once. Source: PBMCs, taken about 41 days after the first yellow fever vaccination. These receptors originate from a man between 18 and 29 years old who received the YFV17D yellow fever vaccine.

This clonotype showed up just a few times. The chain is built from TRBV6-2 or TRBV6-3 and TRBJ2-1, with a possible D match to TRBD2 (5 bases). V dropped 0 bases and J dropped 8 bases, with 14 bases sitting between them. From germline, CDR1 is MNHEY and CDR2 SVGEGT. The CDR3 runs to 15 residues. The CDR3: CASSYSPLEADEQFF. The CDR3 nucleotides read TGTGCCAGCAGTTACTCTCCGTTGGAGGCCGATGAGCAGTTCTTC.

The chain is built from TRBV20-1 and TRBJ1-1, with D unresolved. Per germline, CDR1 DFQATT and CDR2 SNEGSKA (reference sequence). Deletions cut 1 base from V and 8 bases from J, with 11 bases between. This CDR3 is built from 12 residues. The CDR3 DNA is TGCAGTGCTAGAGGTTATCGGATAGAAGCTTTCTTT. It translates to CSARGYRIEAFF.

This clonotype was observed a handful of times. The CDR3 reads CASSSTGSGDGYTF. The CDR3 DNA follows: TGTGCCAGCAGCTCGACAGGGAGCGGGGATGGCTACACCTTC. The chain recombines TRBV7-9 with TRBJ1-2; 7 nucleotides line up with TRBD1. This CDR3 comprises 14 residues. Trimming removed 4 bases from V and 6 bases from J; junction bases left unmatched: 8. Germline-derived CDR1 and CDR2 are SEHNR and FQNEAQ (reference sequence).

The rearrangement uses TRBV7-9 and TRBJ2-7; weak D call: TRBD2 (5 bases). Per germline, CDR1 SEHNR and CDR2 FQNEAQ (reference sequence). The V end was cut by 2 bases, the J end by 4 bases, with 12 bases between. The CDR3 sequence is 14 residues long. The CDR3 nucleotides read TGTGCCAGCAGCTTATTCAGCGGTTCGTACGAGCAGTACGTC. This encodes CASSLFSGSYEQYV.

This clonotype was recorded a few times. The V gene is TRBV27, the J gene TRBJ2-7; D might be TRBD1 or TRBD2, each matching 7 bases. The V end was cut by 3 bases, the J end by 8 bases, with 20 bases between. Germline CDR1 and CDR2: MNHEY and SMNVEV (reference sequence). This CDR3 region has 15 residues. The CDR3: CASSFSARGGEKQYF. The CDR3 DNA is TGTGCCAGCAGTTTTTCGGCCAGGGGGGGGGAAAAGCAGTACTTC.

This clonotype appeared many times. The CDR3 here is CASSPREETQYF. The CDR3 DNA follows: TGTGCCAGCAGCCCCAGGGAAGAGACCCAGTACTTC. This chain uses TRBV11-2 with TRBJ2-5, with D maybe TRBD1 (5 bases). Trimming left V 5 bases short and J 3 bases short, with 7 bases between. The CDR3 extends over 12 amino acids. CDR1 and CDR2 from the germline V gene are SGHAT and FQNNGV.

This clonotype was observed at least ten times. V is TRBV7-2 and J is TRBJ1-5, with 7 bases aligning to TRBD1. The CDR3 extends over 15 amino acids. The V segment lost 3 bases and the J segment 6 bases; nucleotides outside the gene matches: 8. Germline V CDR1 and CDR2: SGHTA, FQGNSA. As DNA, the CDR3 is TGTGCCAGCAGCTTCTCGACAACAGGGGTTCAGCCCCAGCATTTT. Protein sequence: CASSFSTTGVQPQHF.

The chain recombines TRBV20-1 with TRBJ2-2; D possibly uses TRBD1 or TRBD2 (5 bases each). Germline assignment: CDR1 DFQATT and CDR2 SNEGSKA (reference sequence). The CDR3 consists of 13 residues. V gave up 6 bases and J gave up 9 bases, with 17 bases separating them. CDR3 nucleotides: TGCAGTGCCCAGACGGGGCAAGCTCGGGAGCTGTTTTTT. Protein product: CSAQTGQARELFF.

This chain links TRBV30 with TRBJ2-7; tentatively, D is TRBD1 (5 bases). In germline, CDR1 is GTSNPN, CDR2 SVGIG (reference sequence). The CDR3 covers 13 residues. Trimming pared 3 bases from V and 2 bases from J, leaving 11 bases between. Written as DNA, the CDR3 is TGTGCCTGGAGAAGAAAAGGGGCCTACGAGCAGTACTTC. Encoded protein: CAWRRKGAYEQYF.

The rearrangement uses TRBV7-6 and TRBJ2-1; a possible D gene is TRBD2 (5 bases). The V end lost 2 bases, the J end lost 8 bases, and 16 bases lay between the germline ends. The CDR3 covers 15 residues. The germline V gene encodes CDR1 SGHVS and CDR2 FNYEAQ. The CDR3 protein is CASSLNFLAVDEQFF. CDR3 in DNA: TGTGCCAGCAGCTTAAATTTCCTAGCAGTGGATGAGCAGTTCTTC.

This clonotype has a handful of counts. J is TRBJ2-1 and V is TRBV11-3; TRBD2 aligns across 7 bases. The germline gives CDR1 SGHNT, CDR2 YENEEA. V gave up 3 bases and J gave up 11 bases; unmatched junction bases: 7. The CDR3 spans 13 residues. The DNA of the CDR3 is TGTGCCAGCAGCTTCTCGAGCGGGGCTCAGCAGTTCTTC. Its protein is CASSFSSGAQQFF.

The chain couples TRBV7-2 to TRBJ2-1; TRBD1 matches at 7 bases. CDR1 is SGHTA and CDR2 is FQGNSA in the germline V gene. V shed 1 base and J 6 bases; nucleotides not matched to a gene: 3. This CDR3 contains 14 residues. This CDR3 is CASSLDRQGNEQFF. In DNA, the CDR3 is TGTGCCAGCAGCTTAGACCGACAGGGCAATGAGCAGTTCTTC.

This clonotype was found many times. This rearrangement joins TRBV5-1 to TRBJ2-4; perhaps TRBD1 as D (6 bases). Trimming removed 3 bases from V and 6 bases from J, with 13 bases in between. The CDR3 is made up of 14 amino acids. The germline V gene has CDR1 SGHRS and CDR2 YFSETQ. The CDR3 DNA sequence: TGCGCCAGCAGCTCCCCAGGGGCATTAAACATTCAGTACTTC. Translated, it gives CASSSPGALNIQYF. The full variable domain, in which reference TRBV5-1 and TRBJ2-4 provide the parts outside the CDR3, is KAGVTQTPRYLIKTRGQQVTLSCSPISGHRSVSWYQQTPGQGLQFLFEYFSETQRNKGNFPGRFSGRQFSNSRSEMNVSTLELGDSALYLCASSSPGALNIQYFGAGTRLSVL.

Only a few counts were recorded for this clonotype. The J gene is TRBJ2-7, the V gene TRBV29-1; D uncertain. Per germline, CDR1 SQVTM and CDR2 ANQGSEA. This CDR3 has 11 residues. V lost 0 bases, J lost 4 bases, and 4 bases lay in between. CDR3 sequence: CSVEELYEQYF. DNA of the CDR3: TGCAGCGTTGAAGAACTGTACGAGCAGTACTTC.

The genes are TRBV7-2 and TRBJ2-5, with 10 bases that match TRBD2. There are 15 residues in the CDR3. CDR1 and CDR2 (germline): SGHTA, FQGNSA. V was clipped by 2 bases and J by 2 bases; unmatched bases: 2. The CDR3 region has the DNA TGTGCCAGCAGCTTACAGCGGGGGGGTCAAGAGACCCAGTACTTC. Translation: CASSLQRGGQETQYF.

The rearrangement uses TRBV7-2 and TRBJ2-7; D gene uncertain. The ends were cut back, 1 base at V and 3 bases at J, with 7 bases in the middle. The CDR3 is made up of 13 amino acids. From germline, CDR1 is SGHTA and CDR2 FQGNSA. The chain's CDR3 is CASSLVWGYEQYV. In DNA form, the CDR3 reads TGTGCCAGCAGCTTAGTATGGGGCTACGAGCAGTACGTC.

This clonotype was picked up a small number of times. The V and J genes are TRBV18 and TRBJ2-1; TRBD1 might be the D (6 bases). CDR1 and CDR2 from the germline V gene are KGHSH and LQKENI. Trimming removed 3 bases from V and 6 bases from J, with 12 bases in between. The CDR3 consists of 14 residues. CDR3 coding DNA: TGTGCCAGCTCACCGGCGACGACAGGCAATGAGCAGTTCTTC. Protein sequence: CASSPATTGNEQFF.

The CDR3 region is CASTEPGQYNEQFF. As DNA, the CDR3 is TGTGCCAGTACCGAACCGGGACAGTACAATGAGCAGTTCTTC. The chain is built from TRBV19 and TRBJ2-1, with 7 positions matching TRBD1. The CDR3 runs to 14 residues. In germline, CDR1 is LNHDA, CDR2 SQIVND (reference sequence). The ends lost 7 bases at V and 4 bases at J; junction bases unmatched: 7.

This clonotype was seen only a few times. V is TRBV27 and J is TRBJ2-1; TRBD1 matches at 9 bases. Trimming cost V 3 bases and J 1 base; bases outside gene matches: 4. This CDR3 comprises 16 residues. Germline loops: CDR1 MNHEY, CDR2 SMNVEV (reference sequence). In DNA form, the CDR3 reads TGTGCCAGCAGTTTGGACAGGGGTGGTTCCTACAATGAGCAGTTCTTC. It is translated as CASSLDRGGSYNEQFF.

The table lists this clonotype with a few counts. The rearrangement links TRBV5-6 to TRBJ2-7; D ambiguous. Trimming left V 7 bases short and J 3 bases short, with 14 bases between. Germline assignment: CDR1 SGHDT and CDR2 YYEEEE. The CDR3 has 13 residues. Here the CDR3 reads CASAGSPRYEQYV. The CDR3 DNA is TGTGCCAGCGCCGGAAGCCCTCGCTACGAGCAGTACGTC.